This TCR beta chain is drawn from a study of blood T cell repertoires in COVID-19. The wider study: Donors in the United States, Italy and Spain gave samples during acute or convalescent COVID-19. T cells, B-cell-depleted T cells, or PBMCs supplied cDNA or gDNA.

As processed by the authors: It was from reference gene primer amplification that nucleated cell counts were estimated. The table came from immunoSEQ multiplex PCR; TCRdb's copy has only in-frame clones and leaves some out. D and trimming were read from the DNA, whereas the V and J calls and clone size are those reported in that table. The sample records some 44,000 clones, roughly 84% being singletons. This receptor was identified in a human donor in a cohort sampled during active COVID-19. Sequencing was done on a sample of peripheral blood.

The CDR3 sequence is CASSYGSGGTGELFF. In nucleotides, the CDR3 is TGTGCCAGCAGTTACGGGTCAGGGGGCACCGGGGAGCTGTTTTTT. The J gene is TRBJ2-2, the V gene TRBV6-5, with 7 bases aligning to TRBD1. CDR1 and CDR2 (germline): MNHEY, SVGAGI. The CDR3 length is 15 residues. The trim removed 2 bases at V and 4 bases at J, leaving 4 bases unmatched.